This TCR beta chain was retrieved from a study of T cell responses to AZD1222 COVID-19 vaccine (dated by TCRdb to about 2021). About the investigation overall: AZD1222 recipients whose second dose came at about 4 weeks and those whose second dose came at about 12 weeks were combined into one group, since spike-specific TCR depth and breadth did not differ between the two schedules. A total of more than 230 trial participants underwent TCR sequencing, of whom around 200 received two doses of AZD1222 and around 26 received two doses of the MenACWY control vaccine. Trial participants were enrolled by age into 18-55, 56-69 and 70-plus year subgroups, with roughly 160, 29 and 62 TCR-sequenced participants respectively. Results the study describes overall, beyond this receptor: Conclusions about previously exposed vaccinees are limited, since just 6 or 7 AZD1222 recipients were seropositive for SARS-CoV-2 at baseline. No day 14 peak-response samples were available, so repertoires were characterized only after the peak T cell response. Vaccine-associated CD4 TCRs spanned the whole spike protein, with dominant responses in regions 160-218 and 743-854. In the small 56-69-year group, the increase in depth fell short of significance, most likely because of low power. Spike-specific TCR breadth and depth rose significantly after two AZD1222 doses compared with day 0 and with MenACWY recipients. Participants were mostly white British and included more females than males, and it was suggested by the authors that clonal diversity may have been underestimated. Nearly half of unique spike-specific TCRs reportedly recognized epitopes outside regions mutated in the B.1.351 and B.1.1.7 variants.

The sample's time point, from its label and the paper: baseline before first vaccination. Vaccinee samples came from UK trials COV001 and COV002, including a single-blind randomized controlled phase 2/3 trial of AZD1222 (ChAdOx1 nCoV-19) in healthy adults. For TCRbeta chain sequencing, PBMC samples were collected from trial participants at day 0 and at day 28 after the second dose. The CDR3 runs 14 amino acids, cysteine and phenylalanine included. Just CDR3 DNA is preserved here, 42 bases in frame from base 1. From a lookup of the germline V gene, CDR1 and CDR2 are MRHNA and SNTAGT. V loses 2 bases at its end and J loses 4 bases; junction bases beyond the gene matches: 0. Concerning this clone: This receptor's antigen is unknown. No clone much larger than this one lies a single base away; base qualities are absent. The sample carries other DNA sequences with the same CDR3.

The CDR3 regions of human TCRbeta chains were analyzed by immunosequencing. The authors' pipeline ran thus. TCRs in the repertoires were matched against a reference library of SARS-CoV-2-specific TCRs that had been generated with the MIRA antigen-specificity platform. Breadth meant the fraction of unique TCRs that were SARS-CoV-2-associated, whereas depth meant the fraction of total T cells that were SARS-CoV-2-associated. Each spike-specific TCR was assigned to its reactive spike region and to a CD4 or CD8 class using the MIRA data. Log10-transformed breadth and depth values were compared by one-way ANOVA with Sidak's multiple comparisons tests. In TCRdb, the immuneACCESS table is reduced to in-frame sequences with V and J assigned. These tables do not hold every clone; where another copy was compared, an unresolved V gene accounts for under half, and the others remain unexplained. V and J calls and clone size are given by that table; D and trimming were obtained from the DNA. This sample gives about 180,000 clones in total; 85% to 90% of them show up just once. In total, the top ten clones hold about 0.49% of the sample.

The sequence was collected from an adult in good health. The V and J genes are TRBV6-4 and TRBJ2-2; TRBD1 lines up with 8 middle nucleotides. The sample was peripheral blood, taken on day 0 of AZD1222 vaccination. The CDR3 region reads CASSDGQGTGELFF. The DNA is TGTGCCAGCAGTGACGGACAGGGCACCGGGGAGCTGTTTTTT.